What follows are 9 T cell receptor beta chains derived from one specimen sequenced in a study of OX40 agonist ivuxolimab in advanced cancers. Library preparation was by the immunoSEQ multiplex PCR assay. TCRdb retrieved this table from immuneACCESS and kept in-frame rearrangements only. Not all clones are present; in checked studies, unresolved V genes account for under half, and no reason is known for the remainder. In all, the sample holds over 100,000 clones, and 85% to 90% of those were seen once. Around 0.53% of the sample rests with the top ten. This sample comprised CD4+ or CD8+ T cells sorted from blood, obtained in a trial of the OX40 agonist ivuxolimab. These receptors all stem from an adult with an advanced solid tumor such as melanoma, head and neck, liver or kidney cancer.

CDR3 nucleotide sequence: TGTGCCAGCAGCGTAGGAAGGGCAATGAACACTGAAGCTTTCTTT. Translation gives CASSVGRAMNTEAFF. V usage is TRBV9 and J usage is TRBJ1-1; D gene uncertain. V was cut by 0 bases and J by 0 bases, with 9 bases left in between. Germline CDR1 and CDR2: SGDLS and YYNGEE. CDR3 length: 15 amino acids.

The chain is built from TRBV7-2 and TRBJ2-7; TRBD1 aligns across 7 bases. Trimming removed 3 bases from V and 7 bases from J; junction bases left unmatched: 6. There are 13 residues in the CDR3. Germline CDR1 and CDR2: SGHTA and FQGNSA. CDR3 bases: TGTGCCAGCAGCTTCGGGACAGCTACTGAGCAGTACTTC. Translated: CASSFGTATEQYF.

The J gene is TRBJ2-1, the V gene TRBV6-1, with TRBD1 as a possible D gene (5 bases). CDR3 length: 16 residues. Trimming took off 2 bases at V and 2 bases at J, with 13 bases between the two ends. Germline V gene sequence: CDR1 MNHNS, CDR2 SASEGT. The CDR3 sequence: CASSERHPGPYNEQFF. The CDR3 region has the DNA TGTGCCAGCAGTGAAAGGCACCCAGGGCCCTACAATGAGCAGTTCTTC.

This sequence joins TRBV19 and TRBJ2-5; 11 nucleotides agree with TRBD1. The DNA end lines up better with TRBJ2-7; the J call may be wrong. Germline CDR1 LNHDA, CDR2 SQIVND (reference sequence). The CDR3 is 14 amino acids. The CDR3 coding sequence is TGTGCCAGTAGTGGGACAGGGGGAACTTACGAGCAGTACTTC. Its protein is CASSGTGGTYEQYF.

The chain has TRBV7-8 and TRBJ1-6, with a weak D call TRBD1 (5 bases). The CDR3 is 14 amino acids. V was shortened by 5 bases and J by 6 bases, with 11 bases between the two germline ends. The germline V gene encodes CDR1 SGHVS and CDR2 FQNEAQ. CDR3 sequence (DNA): TGTGCCAGCAGCGGCGGGGCTAGTAATTCACCCCTCCACTTT. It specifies CASSGGASNSPLHF.

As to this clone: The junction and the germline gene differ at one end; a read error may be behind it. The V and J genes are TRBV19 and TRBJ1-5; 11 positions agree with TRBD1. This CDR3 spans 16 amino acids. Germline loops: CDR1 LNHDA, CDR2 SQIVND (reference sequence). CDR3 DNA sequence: TGTGCCAGTAATATAGGGACAGGGGGAGGCAATCAGCCCCAGCATTTT. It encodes CASNIGTGGGNQPQHF.

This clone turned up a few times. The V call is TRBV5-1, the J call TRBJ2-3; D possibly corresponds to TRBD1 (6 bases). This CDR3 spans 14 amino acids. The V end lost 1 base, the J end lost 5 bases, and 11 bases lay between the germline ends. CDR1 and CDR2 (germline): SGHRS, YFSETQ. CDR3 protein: CASSLRQGGDTQYF. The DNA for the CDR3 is TGCGCCAGCAGCTTGCGGCAAGGGGGAGATACGCAGTATTTT.

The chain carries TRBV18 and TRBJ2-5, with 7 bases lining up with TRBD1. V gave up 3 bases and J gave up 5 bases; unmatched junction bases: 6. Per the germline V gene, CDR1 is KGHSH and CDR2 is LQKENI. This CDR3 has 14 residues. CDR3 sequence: CASSPRQGPETQYF. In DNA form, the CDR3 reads TGTGCCAGCTCACCCCGACAGGGTCCCGAGACCCAGTACTTC.

CDR3 residues: CASSSGVVSPYEQYF. The DNA for the CDR3 is TGTGCCAGCAGCTCAGGGGTTGTTAGCCCCTACGAGCAGTACTTC. The chain uses TRBV7-2 and TRBJ2-7, with a possible D match to TRBD1 (6 bases). The CDR3 extends over 15 amino acids. CDR1 is SGHTA, CDR2 FQGNSA, per germline. Trimming cost V 4 bases and J 2 bases, with 15 bases left between them.